This record looks at one T cell receptor (beta chain) sequence and its context. Some clones are missing from TCRdb's copy, which holds only in-frame ones; the method was immunoSEQ multiplex PCR. The sample has about 130,000 clones; roughly 94% are singletons. The data originate from a study of control samples from healthy donors and cancer patients. The germline gives CDR1 SGHNT, CDR2 YENEEA. Trimming removed 5 bases at V and 15 bases at J, with 16 bases between. The CDR3 has 12 amino acids. V gene TRBV11-3 combines with J gene TRBJ2-2; no definite D call. Sequenced material: PBMCs. The source of this sequence is a man aged 55 to 69 with colorectal cancer. The CDR3 is CASSPLSGSMFF. CDR3 nucleotides: TGTGCCAGCAGCCCTTTGTCCGGTTCGATGTTTTTT. The variable domain in full, with the rest retrieved from reference TRBV11-3 and TRBJ2-2, is EAGVVQSPRYKIIEKKQPVAFWCNPISGHNTLYWYLQNLGQGPELLIRYENEEAVDDSQLPKDRFSAERLKGVDSTLKIQPAELGDSAVYLCASSPLSGSMFFGEGSRLTVL.